The 23 T cell receptor beta chains below were found in one sample sequenced in a study of glioma-infiltrating T cells after dendritic cell vaccination. Method: immunoSEQ multiplex PCR; TCRdb's copy keeps in-frame clones and lacks some. The sample lists 85,000 to 100,000 clones, approximately 80% seen once, with 5.4% in the top ten. The time point is: after dendritic cell vaccination, including at tumor progression/relapse. The starting material was blood, obtained after dendritic cell vaccination. The receptors were sampled from a human donor with glioblastoma.

The rearrangement links TRBV19 to TRBJ2-1, with TRBD2 matching over 7 bases. Germline V gene lookup returns CDR1 LNHDA and CDR2 SQIVND (reference sequence). This CDR3 has 15 residues. The V gene end was trimmed by 4 bases and the J gene end by 3 bases; junction bases not matched to a gene: 6. CDR3: CASSNGLDYYNEQFF. The CDR3 DNA is TGTGCCAGTAGTAACGGACTAGATTACTACAATGAGCAGTTCTTC.

The chain links TRBV29-1 to TRBJ2-1; 7 nucleotides line up with TRBD2. Germline V CDR1 and CDR2: SQVTM, ANQGSEA. The CDR3 covers 14 residues. Germline trimming cut 7 bases from V and 0 bases from J; bases unmatched to any gene: 6. CDR3 protein: CSGSGPSSYNEQFF. The CDR3 coding sequence is TGCAGCGGTAGCGGGCCGAGCTCCTACAATGAGCAGTTCTTC.

This chain connects TRBV4-1 to TRBJ2-3; TRBD2 matches at 7 bases. Germline V gene sequence: CDR1 MGHRA, CDR2 YSYEKL. CDR3 size: 18 residues. J gave up 5 bases and V 0 bases, and 14 bases lay outside the gene matches. The CDR3, as DNA: TGCGCCAGCAGCCAAGATCGGGGGACTACGAGTGTTCGAGATACGCAGTATTTT. This encodes CASSQDRGTTSVRDTQYF.

The V call is TRBV5-1, the J call TRBJ1-4; D may be TRBD1 (5 bases). Between the trimmed V and J ends, which lost 0 bases and 8 bases, there was a span of 11 bases. The CDR3 has 14 amino acids. Germline lookup yields CDR1 SGHRS and CDR2 YFSETQ. CDR3: CASSLVLAGEKLFF. Written as DNA, the CDR3 is TGCGCCAGCAGCTTGGTTTTGGCAGGGGAAAAACTGTTTTTT. The entire variable domain, with the rest obtained from reference TRBV5-1 and TRBJ1-4, is as follows: KAGVTQTPRYLIKTRGQQVTLSCSPISGHRSVSWYQQTPGQGLQFLFEYFSETQRNKGNFPGRFSGRQFSNSRSEMNVSTLELGDSALYLCASSLVLAGEKLFFGSGTQLSVL.

The chain couples TRBV5-4 to TRBJ1-2; maybe TRBD1 (6 bases). CDR3 length: 15 residues. CDR1 is SGHNT and CDR2 is YYREEE in the germline V gene (reference sequence). With 0 bases removed from V and 8 bases from J, the gap between germline ends came to 17 bases. As DNA, the CDR3 is TGTGCCAGCAGCTTGGCGAAAACAGGGTTCCACGGCTACACCTTC. It codes for CASSLAKTGFHGYTF.

CDR3 DNA sequence: TGTGCCAGCAGTGAAGGACAGGCATTTTCTGGAAACACCATATATTTT. Translation gives CASSEGQAFSGNTIYF. The V gene is TRBV6-1, the J gene TRBJ1-3, with TRBD1 as a possible D gene (6 bases). The CDR3 spans 16 residues. Deletions cut 1 base from V and 1 base from J, with 11 bases between. CDR1 MNHNS and CDR2 SASEGT come from the germline V gene.

The V and J genes are TRBV7-9 and TRBJ1-2; D possibly corresponds to TRBD1 (6 bases). The V end was cut by 5 bases, the J end by 8 bases, with 12 bases between. Germline V CDR1 and CDR2: SEHNR, FQNEAQ (reference sequence). The CDR3 has 12 residues. The DNA of the CDR3 is TGTGCCAGCAGCGCGGGGGCGCGGGGCTACACCTTC. Protein product: CASSAGARGYTF.

The genes are TRBV27 and TRBJ2-7; D possibly corresponds to TRBD1 (5 bases). Germline loops: CDR1 MNHEY, CDR2 SMNVEV (reference sequence). Trimming stripped 6 bases from V and 3 bases from J, with 24 bases between. The CDR3 contains 17 residues. CDR3 protein: CASRGNGAYLKYYEQYF. In DNA form, the CDR3 reads TGTGCCAGCAGAGGTAATGGGGCCTACCTGAAGTACTACGAGCAGTACTTC.

This clone has a handful of counts. V usage is TRBV10-3 and J usage is TRBJ2-7; a possible D gene is TRBD1 (5 bases). From germline, CDR1 is ENHRY and CDR2 SYGVKD. Deletions cut 4 bases from V and 5 bases from J, with 18 bases between. The CDR3 consists of 15 residues. CDR3 residues: CAISGVAGMYNEQYF. As DNA, the CDR3 is TGTGCCATCAGTGGGGTGGCAGGGATGTATAACGAGCAGTACTTC.

This clone is a singleton in its sample. The J gene is TRBJ2-7, the V gene TRBV5-1, with D maybe TRBD2 (6 bases). This CDR3 region has 13 residues. The germline CDR1 and CDR2 sequences are SGHRS and YFSETQ. Trimming removed 1 base from V and 9 bases from J, with 14 bases in between. DNA of the CDR3: TGCGCCAGCAGCTTGACGGGCGGGAACTCGCAGTACTTC. Encoded protein: CASSLTGGNSQYF. The variable domain in full, with the rest retrieved from reference TRBV5-1 and TRBJ2-7, is KAGVTQTPRYLIKTRGQQVTLSCSPISGHRSVSWYQQTPGQGLQFLFEYFSETQRNKGNFPGRFSGRQFSNSRSEMNVSTLELGDSALYLCASSLTGGNSQYFGPGTRLTVT.

The CDR3 sequence is CASKLTGPKEAFF. In nucleotides, the CDR3 is TGTGCCAGTAAGCTGACAGGGCCCAAAGAAGCTTTCTTT. The V and J genes are TRBV19 and TRBJ1-1, with 7 bases aligning to TRBD1. V lost 7 bases to trimming and J lost 8 bases; unmatched junction nucleotides: 10. Germline assignment: CDR1 LNHDA and CDR2 SQIVND (reference sequence). There are 13 residues in the CDR3.

The chain has TRBV6-1 and TRBJ2-5; D gene uncertain. Germline CDR1 and CDR2: MNHNS and SASEGT. CDR3 length: 14 amino acids. Trimming took off 2 bases at V and 3 bases at J, with 10 bases between the two ends. CDR3 sequence reads: CASSETGAKETQYF. Here the CDR3 DNA reads TGTGCCAGCAGTGAAACTGGTGCCAAAGAGACCCAGTACTTC.

The genes are TRBV7-9 and TRBJ2-3; 15 bases line up with TRBD2. Trimming cost V 6 bases and J 5 bases; bases outside gene matches: 9. Per the germline V gene, CDR1 is SEHNR and CDR2 is FQNEAQ (reference sequence). This CDR3 region has 17 residues. CDR3 in DNA: TGTGCCAGCAGGCCGGAGGGACTAGCGGGAGGAGGAGATACGCAGTATTTT. Translating gives CASRPEGLAGGGDTQYF.

The chain uses TRBV29-1 and TRBJ1-2; TRBD1 aligns across 8 bases. The CDR3 consists of 12 residues. V was clipped by 4 bases and J by 4 bases; unmatched bases: 2. CDR1 is SQVTM, CDR2 ANQGSEA, per germline. CDR3 loop: CSVGTGGYGYTF. The CDR3, as DNA: TGCAGCGTTGGCACAGGGGGCTATGGCTACACCTTC.

A few counts support this clone. This chain joins TRBV6-4 and TRBJ2-1, with 8 bases matching TRBD1. The CDR3 spans 13 residues. Germline CDR1 MRHNA, CDR2 SNTAGT. Unmatched junction bases numbered 2, after V lost 4 bases and J lost 6 bases. This CDR3 reads CASSVQGGNEQFF. CDR3 in DNA: TGTGCCAGCAGTGTACAGGGGGGCAATGAGCAGTTCTTC.

V usage is TRBV5-1 and J usage is TRBJ1-2; D possibly corresponds to TRBD1 (6 bases). This CDR3 spans 16 amino acids. V was cut by 0 bases and J by 4 bases, with 16 bases left in between. Germline V gene lookup returns CDR1 SGHRS and CDR2 YFSETQ. The DNA of the CDR3 is TGCGCCAGCAGCTTGGCTTCAGGGGTAAGAGGCTATGGCTACACCTTC. It translates to CASSLASGVRGYGYTF.

The chain employs TRBV4-1 and TRBJ2-7; no reliable D call. The germline CDR1 and CDR2 sequences are MGHRA and YSYEKL. The CDR3 is 16 amino acids. The V and J ends lost 0 bases and 0 bases respectively, with 12 bases between them. This CDR3 reads CASSQDRAPRSYEQYF. In nucleotides, the CDR3 is TGCGCCAGCAGCCAAGATCGAGCTCCCCGCTCCTACGAGCAGTACTTC.

With respect to this clone: Relative to the germline gene, one junction end is altered; a read error may explain this. The genes are TRBV6-4 and TRBJ2-7, with a weak D call TRBD2 (6 bases). The CDR3 covers 14 residues. Germline V lookup: CDR1 MRHNA, CDR2 SNTAGT. The chain's CDR3 is CAISDGGTLNEQYF. The DNA for the CDR3 is TGTGCCATCAGTGACGGAGGGACTCTGAACGAGCAGTACTTC.

The V gene is TRBV29-1, the J gene TRBJ1-3; the D gene is possibly TRBD1 (5 bases). V was pared by 6 bases and J by 0 bases, with 12 bases between. The CDR3 is 14 amino acids. Germline CDR1 SQVTM, CDR2 ANQGSEA. The CDR3 spells CSVRRQTSGNTIYF. In DNA, the CDR3 is TGCAGCGTCCGACGACAGACCTCTGGAAACACCATATATTTT.

This clone was counted only a few times. This chain links TRBV7-3 with TRBJ1-1; TRBD1 aligns across 7 bases. The junction had 0 bases not matched to a gene; V was cut back by 2 bases and J by 3 bases. The CDR3 totals 13 residues. Germline assignment: CDR1 SGHTA and CDR2 FQGTGA. The CDR3 loop reads CASSLQGDTEAFF. In DNA, the CDR3 is TGTGCCAGCAGCTTACAGGGGGACACTGAAGCTTTCTTT.

The chain couples TRBV5-1 to TRBJ2-5; 8 bases are a match to TRBD1. V was clipped by 5 bases and J by 5 bases; unmatched bases: 11. Germline CDR1 and CDR2: SGHRS and YFSETQ. CDR3 size: 15 residues. The CDR3 region is CASRVDRDLDETQYF. The CDR3 nucleotides are TGCGCCAGCAGGGTGGACAGGGACTTAGACGAGACCCAGTACTTC.

This clone came up a few times. CDR3 in amino acids: CASSLVSAADVEQYF. The DNA of the CDR3 is TGCGCCAGCAGCTTGGTGTCGGCGGCCGACGTCGAGCAGTACTTC. The chain joins TRBV5-1 to TRBJ2-7; the D is unclear. Trimming shortened V by 0 bases and J by 6 bases, and 16 bases separated the two germline ends. The CDR3 extends over 15 amino acids. Per germline, CDR1 SGHRS and CDR2 YFSETQ.

V usage is TRBV19 and J usage is TRBJ2-7, with 9 bases fitting TRBD2. V gave up 3 bases and J gave up 3 bases; unmatched junction bases: 6. The length of the CDR3 is 15 residues. CDR1 is LNHDA and CDR2 is SQIVND in the germline V gene (reference sequence). In nucleotides, the CDR3 is TGTGCCAGTAGTATCCTTAGCGGGAGTAGCTACGAGCAGTACTTC. Its protein is CASSILSGSSYEQYF.